The 27 T cell receptor beta chains below all came from one sample that was sequenced in a study of control samples from healthy donors and cancer patients. Assay used: immunoSEQ multiplex PCR; TCRdb lists only in-frame clones, some missing. This repertoire shows roughly 20,000 clones, 83% found once; its top ten account for approximately 30%. The sample was PBMCs. The receptors were gathered from a man in his 60s with head and neck cancer.

This clone occurred a few times. The chain is built from TRBV5-1 and TRBJ2-7; 8 positions match TRBD1. Unmatched junction bases numbered 5, after V lost 0 bases and J lost 3 bases. The CDR3 contains 15 residues. Germline CDR1 SGHRS, CDR2 YFSETQ. CDR3 DNA sequence: TGCGCCAGCAGCTTGGGGGCAGGGGGCAACTACGAGCAGTACTTC. Translating gives CASSLGAGGNYEQYF.

In the case of this clone: Compared with germline, one end of the junction differs, possibly owing to a read error. CDR3 amino acids: CASSKDGRVLHF. In DNA, the CDR3 is TGTGCTAGCAGCAAAGACGGACGCGTCCTGCATTTT. The rearrangement uses TRBV7-7 and TRBJ1-5; no clear D gene. The CDR3 has 12 amino acids. Germline assignment: CDR1 SSHAT and CDR2 FNYEAQ (reference sequence). Variable domain in full (rest from reference TRBV7-7 and TRBJ1-5): GAGVSQSPRYKVTKRGQDVTLRCDPISSHATLYWYQQALGQGPEFLTYFNYEAQPDKSGLPSDRFSAERPEGSISTLTIQRTEQRDSAMYRCASSKDGRVLHFGDGTRLSIL.

V usage is TRBV5-1 and J usage is TRBJ2-1; weak D call: TRBD2 (6 bases). Trimming pared 2 bases from V and 5 bases from J, leaving 14 bases between. Per germline, CDR1 SGHRS and CDR2 YFSETQ. The CDR3 covers 15 residues. The CDR3 loop is CASSFGSSADNEQFF. The DNA of the CDR3 is TGCGCCAGCAGCTTTGGTTCTAGCGCCGACAATGAGCAGTTCTTC.

This clone is large in the sample. The chain couples TRBV7-2 to TRBJ2-7; D ambiguous. CDR1 and CDR2 (germline): SGHTA, FQGNSA. Trimming cost V 5 bases and J 3 bases, with 11 bases left between them. This CDR3 has 13 amino acids. CDR3 DNA: TGTGCCAGCAGCAACCGGGCCTACTACGAGCAGTACTTC. It yields the protein CASSNRAYYEQYF. The entire variable domain, with the rest obtained from reference TRBV7-2 and TRBJ2-7, is as follows: GAGVSQSPSNKVTEKGKDVELRCDPISGHTALYWYRQSLGQGLEFLIYFQGNSAPDKSGLPSDRFSAERTGGSVSTLTIQRTQQEDSAVYLCASSNRAYYEQYFGPGTRLTVT.

The rearrangement links TRBV7-8 to TRBJ1-2; 12 nucleotides agree with TRBD1. The CDR3 runs to 18 residues. V gave up 5 bases and J gave up 4 bases; unmatched junction bases: 14. From germline, CDR1 is SGHVS and CDR2 FQNEAQ. This chain's CDR3 is CASSPILGQGAKGYGYTF. The CDR3 nucleotides are TGTGCCAGCAGCCCGATACTGGGACAGGGGGCGAAGGGCTATGGCTACACCTTC. The complete variable domain, with remaining parts taken from reference TRBV7-8 and TRBJ1-2, reads GAGVSQSPRYKVAKRGQDVALRCDPISGHVSLFWYQQALGQGPEFLTYFQNEAQLDKSGLPSDRFFAERPEGSVSTLKIQRTQQEDSAVYLCASSPILGQGAKGYGYTFGSGTRLTVV.

CDR3 DNA: TGTGCCAGTTCCCGAGGGGACAGGGAATCAGATACGCAGTATTTT. It is translated as CASSRGDRESDTQYF. The chain employs TRBV19 and TRBJ2-3; TRBD1 agrees at 9 bases. J was trimmed by 4 bases and V by 8 bases; bases with no gene match: 10. The CDR3 sequence is 15 residues long. Per germline, CDR1 LNHDA and CDR2 SQIVND (reference sequence).

The table lists this clone with a few counts. The rearrangement links TRBV27 to TRBJ2-5; 8 nucleotides align to TRBD1. This CDR3 spans 15 amino acids. Germline CDR1 and CDR2: MNHEY and SMNVEV (reference sequence). The V segment lost 6 bases and the J segment 4 bases; nucleotides outside the gene matches: 10. The chain's CDR3 is CASSRGQALRETQYF. The CDR3 DNA is TGTGCCAGCAGCCGGGGACAGGCCCTGAGAGAGACCCAGTACTTC.

In its sample, this clone was seen a few times. The V gene is TRBV30, the J gene TRBJ2-4; TRBD1 is a possible D gene (6 bases). V lost 5 bases to trimming and J lost 4 bases, with 9 bases between them. CDR3 size: 12 residues. Germline V gene sequence: CDR1 GTSNPN, CDR2 SVGIG (reference sequence). This CDR3 reads CAWGGPKNIQYF. CDR3 DNA sequence: TGTGCCTGGGGGGGCCCAAAAAACATTCAGTACTTC.

Regarding this clone: Other DNA sequences in this sample translate to the same CDR3. The genes are TRBV5-5 and TRBJ2-5; 9 bases line up with TRBD2. Per the germline V gene, CDR1 is SGHKS and CDR2 is YYEKEE (reference sequence). V gave up 1 base and J gave up 5 bases; unmatched junction bases: 6. This CDR3 contains 15 residues. The CDR3 protein is CASSLSGRGGETQYF. The DNA of the CDR3 is TGTGCCAGCAGCTTGTCCGGGCGGGGGGGTGAGACCCAGTACTTC.

This sequence joins TRBV6-5 and TRBJ2-7; no clear D gene. Germline loops: CDR1 MNHEY, CDR2 SVGAGI. This CDR3 has 14 residues. V gave up 8 bases and J gave up 3 bases, with 17 bases separating them. The CDR3 coding sequence is TGTGCCAGCGTGATAAACACAGCCGTCTACGAGCAGTACTTC. Translating it yields CASVINTAVYEQYF.

The V gene is TRBV11-3, the J gene TRBJ2-1; possible D gene TRBD1, 6 bases. This CDR3 is built from 15 residues. Germline V gene sequence: CDR1 SGHNT, CDR2 YENEEA. V was shortened by 2 bases and J by 7 bases, with 15 bases between the two germline ends. The CDR3 reads CASSLRPQGPNEQFF. The DNA of the CDR3 is TGTGCCAGCAGCTTACGGCCCCAGGGGCCAAATGAGCAGTTCTTC.

The V call is TRBV10-1, the J call TRBJ2-7; TRBD2 matches 8 bases. The CDR3 totals 15 residues. Germline trimming cut 0 bases from V and 1 base from J; bases unmatched to any gene: 2. CDR1 is WNHNN, CDR2 SYGVQD, per germline (reference sequence). This chain's CDR3 is CASSESSGGSYEQYF. The DNA for the CDR3 is TGCGCCAGCAGTGAGTCAAGCGGGGGTTCCTACGAGCAGTACTTC.

The rearrangement joins TRBV24-1 to TRBJ2-4; the D call may be TRBD1 or TRBD2 (7 bases each). The ends were cut back, 3 bases at V and 7 bases at J, with 15 bases in the middle. The CDR3 contains 15 residues. Germline loops: CDR1 KGHDR, CDR2 SFDVKD. The chain's CDR3 is CATSDGQVGGNIQYF. The CDR3 DNA reads TGTGCCACCAGTGATGGACAGGTCGGGGGGAACATTCAGTACTTC.

This chain joins TRBV7-2 and TRBJ2-7, with D possibly TRBD1 on 5 matching bases. Trimming cost V 5 bases and J 2 bases, with 10 bases left between them. CDR3 length: 13 amino acids. Germline V gives CDR1 SGHTA, CDR2 FQGNSA. In nucleotides, the CDR3 is TGTGCCAGCAGCAAGGGGCACCCCTACGAGCAGTACTTC. This translates into CASSKGHPYEQYF.

This clone turned up a few times. The V call is TRBV4-3, the J call TRBJ2-7; 9 positions agree with TRBD1. The CDR3 contains 15 residues. Germline V gene data show CDR1 as LGHNA and CDR2 as YSLEER. Trimming cost V 5 bases and J 5 bases; bases outside gene matches: 10. The CDR3 is CASSSQTGGYHEQYF. CDR3 in DNA: TGCGCCAGCAGCTCACAGACAGGGGGTTACCACGAGCAGTACTTC.

Comments on this clone: An end of the junction does not agree with germline; a read error may underlie this. The V call is TRBV7-7, the J call TRBJ2-7, with D unresolved. CDR1 is SSHAT, CDR2 FNYEAQ, per germline (reference sequence). There are 12 residues in the CDR3. The CDR3 protein is CASSLRTDEQYF. In DNA, the CDR3 is TGTGCTAGCAGCTTAAGGACGGACGAGCAGTACTTC. Variable domain in full (rest from reference TRBV7-7 and TRBJ2-7): GAGVSQSPRYKVTKRGQDVTLRCDPISSHATLYWYQQALGQGPEFLTYFNYEAQPDKSGLPSDRFSAERPEGSISTLTIQRTEQRDSAMYRCASSLRTDEQYFGPGTRLTVT.

V gene TRBV7-9 combines with J gene TRBJ2-5, with 7 bases lining up with TRBD2. There are 15 residues in the CDR3. Germline V gene lookup returns CDR1 SEHNR and CDR2 FQNEAQ (reference sequence). V was pared by 5 bases and J by 5 bases, with 11 bases of the junction left unmatched. In DNA form, the CDR3 reads TGTGCCAGCAGCCCAAAGGGGACTACGATGGAGACCCAGTACTTC. It codes for CASSPKGTTMETQYF.

The J gene is TRBJ1-4, the V gene TRBV7-2; 9 nucleotides align to TRBD1. Trimming cost V 4 bases and J 4 bases; bases outside gene matches: 7. In germline, CDR1 is SGHTA, CDR2 FQGNSA. The length of the CDR3 is 16 residues. The CDR3 coding sequence is TGTGCCAGCAGCTATACAGGGGGCCATATTAATGAAAAACTGTTTTTT. Translated: CASSYTGGHINEKLFF.

The chain employs TRBV10-1 and TRBJ1-1; D is undetermined. The V gene's germline CDR1 is WNHNN and CDR2 SYGVQD (reference sequence). Trimming pared 6 bases from V and 3 bases from J, leaving 17 bases between. There are 15 residues in the CDR3. DNA for the CDR3: TGCGCCAGCAGCTCCTCGTGGGGAGCGGACACTGAAGCTTTCTTT. Encoded protein: CASSSSWGADTEAFF.

The chain links TRBV9 to TRBJ1-2; no firm D call. Deletions cut 0 bases from V and 4 bases from J, with 13 bases between. The CDR3 totals 15 residues. CDR1 is SGDLS and CDR2 is YYNGEE in the germline V gene. As DNA, the CDR3 is TGTGCCAGCAGCGTAGAAGGATCGCGGCCCTATGGCTACACCTTC. As protein: CASSVEGSRPYGYTF.

The J gene is TRBJ2-5, the V gene TRBV20-1; 8 nucleotides match TRBD1. CDR3 length equals 14 residues. CDR1 and CDR2 (germline): DFQATT, SNEGSKA (reference sequence). Trimming at V came to 3 bases and at J to 10 bases, leaving 13 bases not matched to a gene. CDR3 nucleotides: TGCAGTGCTAGTCCGGACAGGGAACGGGGGAGCCAGTACTTC. Protein product: CSASPDRERGSQYF.

CDR3 protein: CASSPGTGNGQPQHF. The CDR3 DNA is TGCGCCAGCAGCCCCGGGACAGGGAATGGGCAGCCCCAGCATTTT. V usage is TRBV4-1 and J usage is TRBJ1-5; 9 bases line up with TRBD1. Germline values: CDR1 MGHRA, CDR2 YSYEKL. The V gene end was trimmed by 4 bases and the J gene end by 7 bases; junction bases not matched to a gene: 8. CDR3 length equals 15 residues.

This clone was picked up one time. The chain has TRBV15 and TRBJ2-5; 7 bases agree with TRBD1. The J segment lost 3 bases and the V segment lost 0 bases, leaving 7 bases of the junction unmatched. The CDR3 consists of 16 residues. Germline V gives CDR1 LNHNV, CDR2 YYDKDF (reference sequence). The CDR3 loop reads CATSRDHQTGEETQYF. In DNA form, the CDR3 reads TGTGCCACCAGCAGAGATCATCAAACAGGGGAAGAGACCCAGTACTTC.

This chain links TRBV27 with TRBJ2-6, with TRBD2 matching 9 bases. Germline-derived CDR1 and CDR2 are MNHEY and SMNVEV (reference sequence). Germline trimming cut 2 bases from V and 4 bases from J; bases unmatched to any gene: 6. This CDR3 contains 17 residues. This CDR3 reads CASSLMRGGEGANVLTF. The CDR3 DNA reads TGTGCCAGCAGTTTAATGCGGGGGGGCGAGGGGGCCAACGTCCTGACTTTC.

This chain links TRBV7-9 with TRBJ1-6, with a possible D match to TRBD1 (6 bases). The CDR3 spans 15 residues. Between the trimmed V and J ends, which lost 5 bases and 7 bases, there was a span of 15 bases. Germline V lookup: CDR1 SEHNR, CDR2 FQNEAQ (reference sequence). The CDR3 protein is CASSEYRVGNSPLHF. The CDR3 nucleotides are TGTGCCAGCAGCGAATACAGGGTCGGGAATTCACCCCTCCACTTT.

The chain recombines TRBV11-3 with TRBJ2-1; 8 positions match TRBD1. V shed 1 base, J shed 4 bases, and the junction held 6 bases outside the gene matches. This CDR3 has 16 amino acids. Per germline, CDR1 SGHNT and CDR2 YENEEA. The CDR3 DNA sequence: TGTGCCAGCAGCTTAGTCTACGGACAGGGTTACAATGAGCAGTTCTTC. Amino acid sequence: CASSLVYGQGYNEQFF.

The CDR3 loop is CASSQVAGVDTGELFF. CDR3 nucleotides: TGTGCCAGCAGCCAAGTAGCGGGGGTTGACACCGGGGAGCTGTTTTTT. The V call is TRBV3-1 (or the pseudogene TRBV3-2), the J call TRBJ2-2, with 9 bases matching TRBD2. Germline lookup yields CDR1 LGHDT and CDR2 YNNKEL (reference sequence). Germline trimming cut 1 base from V and 3 bases from J; bases unmatched to any gene: 3. This CDR3 has 16 residues.